The table lists the clone carrying this TCR beta chain with a few counts. The antigen is unknown. This sample was included in a study of blood T cells in healthy people across ages. Study findings and constraints: Comparison with aged donors showed that long-lived donors had more naive CD4+ cells and higher diversity. The percentage of naive T cells correlated strongly with TCR beta diversity. The lack of PBMC sorting stopped any conclusive naive versus antigen-experienced comparison.

Germline loops: CDR1 LGHNA, CDR2 YNFKEQ. The CDR3 covers 15 residues. V was shortened by 0 bases and J by 3 bases, with 12 bases between the two germline ends. With a J-beta primer mix and a sample-barcoded 5' primer, a second PCR ran 7 to 11 cycles. TCRdb redid the calling of the 5' RACE reads with MiXCR, one entry per CDR3 protein. The sample contains some 1,000,000 distinct CDR3 sequences, under 30% of which appear only once. The sample also formed part of further work on T cells of mothers and their children. That paper adds: The authors added sample barcodes and 2-4 random nucleotides using the M1S primer of the second PCR.

This chain joins TRBV4-2 and TRBJ2-7; no firm D call. This clonotype was obtained from a girl aged 2 to 9 in good health. The specimen was blood. DNA of the CDR3: TGTGCCAGCAGCCAAGATCGAGGCGGCGACTACGAGCAGTACTTC. Its protein is CASSQDRGGDYEQYF.